The 32 T cell receptor beta chains listed next were all sequenced from one sample in a study of shared clonotypes between healthy human individuals. CD8 cells regarded as naive lacked CD45RO, were positively chosen for CCR7, and omitted terminally differentiated effector memory CD45RA+ cells. TCRdb's copy holds only in-frame clones and misses some; the assay was immunoSEQ multiplex PCR. The sample has under 1 million clones; around 92% are singletons. What was sequenced was naive CD8+ T cells sorted from blood. All receptors come from a man under 40 in good health.

The gene calls are TRBV7-9 and TRBJ2-5; unclear D gene. V was trimmed by 1 base and J by 2 bases, leaving 8 bases between them. Germline V gives CDR1 SEHNR, CDR2 FQNEAQ (reference sequence). The CDR3 consists of 14 residues. The CDR3 reads CASSLVWEQETQYF. In DNA, the CDR3 is TGTGCCAGCAGCTTAGTGTGGGAACAAGAGACCCAGTACTTC.

The chain carries TRBV7-9 and TRBJ2-5; 7 nucleotides match TRBD1. V gave up 2 bases and J gave up 5 bases; unmatched junction bases: 11. CDR3 length: 16 amino acids. The germline gives CDR1 SEHNR, CDR2 FQNEAQ (reference sequence). The DNA of the CDR3 is TGTGCCAGCAGCTTATGGGAGACAGGGTGGAGGGAGACCCAGTACTTC. Translated, it gives CASSLWETGWRETQYF.

Concerning this clone: The sample contains more than one DNA sequence encoding this CDR3. The chain is built from TRBV29-1 and TRBJ2-7, with 11 bases matching TRBD2. The CDR3 totals 14 residues. V was clipped by 2 bases and J by 0 bases; unmatched bases: 0. In germline, CDR1 is SQVTM, CDR2 ANQGSEA. The CDR3 sequence is CSVETSGSSYEQYF. The CDR3 coding sequence is TGCAGCGTTGAAACTAGCGGGAGCTCCTACGAGCAGTACTTC.

This clone was picked up one time. The gene calls are TRBV7-9 and TRBJ2-7, with 8 nucleotides matching TRBD2. This CDR3 is built from 13 residues. After removal of 5 bases from V and 5 bases from J, the junction contained 5 bases not matched to a gene. Germline-derived CDR1 and CDR2 are SEHNR and FQNEAQ (reference sequence). The CDR3 loop is CASSPGGTNEQYF. The CDR3 nucleotides read TGTGCCAGCAGCCCGGGGGGGACTAACGAGCAGTACTTC.

In regard to this clone: This CDR3 is also generated by other DNA sequences in the sample. V usage is TRBV18 and J usage is TRBJ2-7; D is possibly TRBD2 (5 bases). Per the germline V gene, CDR1 is KGHSH and CDR2 is LQKENI. Trimming took 3 bases from V and 4 from J, leaving 10 bases between them. This CDR3 region has 13 residues. The CDR3, as DNA: TGTGCCAGCTCACCCGGGTCGGGGTACGAGCAGTACTTC. Translated, it gives CASSPGSGYEQYF.

The rearrangement links TRBV6-5 to TRBJ2-7, with D perhaps TRBD2 (6 bases). The germline V and J ends were trimmed by 0 bases and 6 bases, with 15 bases remaining between them. The CDR3 is 15 amino acids. Germline V lookup: CDR1 MNHEY, CDR2 SVGAGI. CDR3 in amino acids: CASSYSTLAASEQYF. CDR3 coding DNA: TGTGCCAGCAGTTACTCGACACTAGCCGCCAGCGAGCAGTACTTC.

This sequence joins TRBV10-3 and TRBJ2-7; 12 bases fit TRBD2. The CDR3 is 16 residues long. Germline lookup yields CDR1 ENHRY and CDR2 SYGVKD. V dropped 5 bases and J dropped 9; count of bases not matched to a gene: 14. CDR3 sequence reads: CAISTTSGRPRHGQYF. The CDR3 DNA sequence: TGTGCCATCAGTACAACTAGCGGGAGGCCCCGACATGGGCAGTACTTC.

This chain links TRBV6-5 with TRBJ1-5, with TRBD1 as a possible D gene (5 bases). This CDR3 region has 15 residues. Trimming removed 4 bases at V and 0 bases at J, with 10 bases between. CDR1 is MNHEY and CDR2 is SVGAGI in the germline V gene. CDR3 sequence (DNA): TGTGCCAGCAGTTTGACAGCTAATAGCAATCAGCCCCAGCATTTT. This encodes CASSLTANSNQPQHF.

The gene calls are TRBV4-3 and TRBJ1-5; 9 bases map to TRBD1. The V segment lost 0 bases and the J segment 6 bases; nucleotides outside the gene matches: 6. Germline loops: CDR1 LGHNA, CDR2 YSLEER. This CDR3 contains 16 residues. CDR3 nucleotides: TGCGCCAGCAGCCAAGATCTAGGGACAGGGATTCAGCCCCAGCATTTT. As protein: CASSQDLGTGIQPQHF.

This rearrangement joins TRBV13 to TRBJ2-1; TRBD2 agrees at 10 bases. The CDR3 covers 16 residues. Germline V gives CDR1 PRHDT, CDR2 FYEKMQ (reference sequence). V was clipped by 4 bases and J by 4 bases; unmatched bases: 7. The CDR3 region has the DNA TGTGCCAGCAGCTCTAGCCCAGCGGGAGGGTACAATGAGCAGTTCTTC. It encodes CASSSSPAGGYNEQFF.

The V gene is TRBV29-1, the J gene TRBJ1-2; D call uncertain. The CDR3 extends over 15 amino acids. Germline V gene data show CDR1 as SQVTM and CDR2 as ANQGSEA. Deletions cut 1 base from V and 1 base from J, with 13 bases between. The CDR3: CSVEGGTGVNYGYTF. As DNA, the CDR3 is TGCAGCGTTGAAGGGGGTACGGGAGTTAACTATGGCTACACCTTC.

This sequence joins TRBV28 and TRBJ2-1; TRBD1 matches 7 bases. CDR1 MDHEN and CDR2 SYDVKM come from the germline V gene. V shed 6 bases, J shed 3 bases, and the junction held 8 bases outside the gene matches. The CDR3 totals 15 residues. The chain's CDR3 is CASSPPTGFYNEQFF. CDR3 nucleotide sequence: TGTGCCAGCAGCCCCCCGACAGGGTTCTACAATGAGCAGTTCTTC.

V is TRBV7-9 and J is TRBJ1-1; possible D gene TRBD1, 6 bases. The length of the CDR3 is 15 residues. The germline gives CDR1 SEHNR, CDR2 FQNEAQ (reference sequence). V was cut by 1 base and J by 4 bases, with 13 bases left in between. This chain's CDR3 is CASSLEAGAGTEAFF. Here the CDR3 DNA reads TGTGCCAGCAGCTTAGAAGCAGGGGCAGGCACTGAAGCTTTCTTT.

This chain uses TRBV28 with TRBJ2-7; TRBD2 matches 12 bases. J was trimmed by 1 base and V by 11 bases; bases with no gene match: 3. The length of the CDR3 is 13 residues. Germline lookup yields CDR1 MDHEN and CDR2 SYDVKM. The CDR3, as DNA: TGTGCCGGAGGGACTAGCGGGTCCTACGAGCAGTACTTC. Protein product: CAGGTSGSYEQYF.

The rearrangement links TRBV5-5 to TRBJ1-1; D gene unclear. Between the trimmed V and J ends, which lost 4 bases and 3 bases, there was a span of 22 bases. The CDR3 has 17 residues. Germline values: CDR1 SGHKS, CDR2 YYEKEE (reference sequence). CDR3 sequence (DNA): TGTGCCAGCAGCGAGGACTGGGCTCGAACCACCCACACTGAAGCTTTCTTT. Translated, it gives CASSEDWARTTHTEAFF.

The chain is built from TRBV6-6 and TRBJ2-1, with 9 bases aligning to TRBD2. The CDR3 loop spans 12 amino acids. Germline assignment: CDR1 MNHNY and CDR2 SVGAGI (reference sequence). The CDR3 region is CASGSINNEQFF. CDR3 bases: TGTGCTAGCGGGAGCATCAACAATGAGCAGTTCTTC.

The CDR3 coding sequence is TGTGCCAGCTCACCTATCCGGGACAGCAACTATGGCTACACCTTC. It translates to CASSPIRDSNYGYTF. V and J are TRBV18 and TRBJ1-2; 7 bases agree with TRBD1. Trimming removed 3 bases from V and 2 bases from J; junction bases left unmatched: 6. The CDR3 extends over 15 amino acids. Germline lookup yields CDR1 KGHSH and CDR2 LQKENI.

The DNA for the CDR3 is TGCGCCAGCAGCTCACATCCAGGGGCGGGCGCTGAAGCTTTCTTT. As protein: CASSSHPGAGAEAFF. The chain recombines TRBV5-1 with TRBJ1-1; D possibly corresponds to TRBD1 (6 bases). The CDR3 sequence is 15 residues long. V shed 3 bases and J shed 6 bases, with 18 bases lying between them. Looked up from germline, CDR1 is SGHRS and CDR2 is YFSETQ.

The V and J genes are TRBV6-5 and TRBJ2-7; D gene uncertain. The CDR3 loop spans 16 amino acids. Trimming removed 4 bases from V and 1 base from J, with 17 bases in between. The germline V gene encodes CDR1 MNHEY and CDR2 SVGAGI. The CDR3 loop is CASSFTAFPLSYEQYF. The CDR3 region has the DNA TGTGCCAGCAGTTTTACCGCCTTCCCCTTATCCTACGAGCAGTACTTC.

The sample holds a few counts of this clone. Other DNA sequences in this sample translate to the same CDR3. The chain employs TRBV13 and TRBJ1-5; unclear D gene. CDR3 length equals 12 residues. V lost 0 bases to trimming and J lost 6 bases, with 3 bases between them. CDR1 is PRHDT and CDR2 is FYEKMQ in the germline V gene (reference sequence). The CDR3 DNA reads as TGTGCCAGCAGCTTAGGTGGTCAGCCCCAGCATTTT. It specifies CASSLGGQPQHF.

The CDR3 nucleotides are TGTGCCAGCAGCTCGCACGGGGGGCCGCAGTATTTT. It specifies CASSSHGGPQYF. The V and J genes are TRBV7-3 and TRBJ2-3; the D gene is possibly TRBD2 (7 bases). Germline-derived CDR1 and CDR2 are SGHTA and FQGTGA. Trimming stripped 4 bases from V and 10 bases from J, with 12 bases between. The CDR3 spans 12 residues.

The chain carries TRBV11-2 and TRBJ2-7, with D possibly being TRBD1 (5 bases). V was shortened by 1 base and J by 0 bases, with 13 bases between the two germline ends. The CDR3 has 16 amino acids. Germline CDR1 is SGHAT and CDR2 is FQNNGV. CDR3 sequence reads: CASSLVGRTTSYEQYF. The DNA for the CDR3 is TGTGCCAGCAGCTTAGTTGGCCGGACAACCTCCTACGAGCAGTACTTC.

V usage is TRBV19 and J usage is TRBJ2-1; 14 bases are a match to TRBD2. The CDR3 is 14 amino acids. V shed 5 bases and J 8 bases; nucleotides not matched to a gene: 2. Germline CDR1 LNHDA, CDR2 SQIVND (reference sequence). The CDR3 sequence is CASSLGLAGDEQFF. CDR3 coding DNA: TGTGCCAGTAGTCTGGGACTAGCGGGAGATGAGCAGTTCTTC.

This clone appeared once. The V call is TRBV30, the J call TRBJ1-5; possible D gene TRBD1, 6 bases. The CDR3 is 13 amino acids. V was pared by 1 base and J by 6 bases, with 10 bases between. CDR1 is GTSNPN, CDR2 SVGIG, per germline (reference sequence). The CDR3 DNA reads as TGTGCCTGGAGTGAAGGGGGTTTTCAGCCCCAGCATTTT. Its translation: CAWSEGGFQPQHF.

The rearrangement joins TRBV5-5 to TRBJ2-7, with 8 bases identical to TRBD2. The V and J ends lost 1 base and 5 bases, in that order; junction bases with no gene match: 5. CDR3 size: 14 residues. In germline, CDR1 is SGHKS, CDR2 YYEKEE (reference sequence). The CDR3 here is CASSLLLGRDEQYF. The CDR3 DNA sequence: TGTGCCAGCAGCTTGTTACTCGGGAGGGACGAGCAGTACTTC.

This clone has more than one count but fewer than ten. DNA for the CDR3: TGTGCCAGCAGCGATACAGGGATGGGACAGCCCCAGCATTTT. Amino acid sequence: CASSDTGMGQPQHF. This rearrangement joins TRBV4-2 to TRBJ1-5; maybe TRBD1 (6 bases). Deletions cut 5 bases from V and 7 bases from J, with 15 bases between. CDR1 LGHNA and CDR2 YNFKEQ come from the germline V gene. The CDR3 has 14 amino acids.

This clone was seen just once. This chain links TRBV6-6 with TRBJ2-7, with no clear D. Germline V gene sequence: CDR1 MNHNY, CDR2 SVGAGI (reference sequence). Trimming shortened V by 5 bases and J by 2 bases, and 16 bases separated the two germline ends. The CDR3 is 15 amino acids. The CDR3 here is CASSQPGYTTYEQYF. CDR3 coding DNA: TGTGCCAGCAGTCAACCGGGCTACACTACCTACGAGCAGTACTTC.

The rearrangement links TRBV27 to TRBJ2-7; D may be TRBD2 (5 bases). CDR3 length: 13 amino acids. V dropped 2 bases and J dropped 2 bases, with 7 bases sitting between them. Germline CDR1 is MNHEY and CDR2 is SMNVEV (reference sequence). CDR3 loop: CASSLRRAYEQYF. The CDR3 DNA reads TGTGCCAGCAGTTTAAGGCGGGCCTACGAGCAGTACTTC.

The genes are TRBV30 and TRBJ1-5; 7 bases are shared with TRBD1. CDR3 length: 14 amino acids. Per the germline V gene, CDR1 is GTSNPN and CDR2 is SVGIG (reference sequence). The J segment lost 5 bases and the V segment lost 1 base, leaving 5 bases of the junction unmatched. The CDR3 bases are TGTGCCTGGAGTGATGGTCAGGGGGATCAGCCCCAGCATTTT. It codes for CAWSDGQGDQPQHF.

This clone turned up a few times. The chain links TRBV4-1 to TRBJ2-7; no reliable D call. There are 14 residues in the CDR3. The germline V gene has CDR1 MGHRA and CDR2 YSYEKL. V was clipped by 0 bases and J by 4 bases, with 10 bases between them. In nucleotides, the CDR3 is TGCGCCAGCAGCCAAGATCCTGTTAATTACGAGCAGTACTTC. Protein sequence: CASSQDPVNYEQYF.

A few counts support this clone. The rearrangement links TRBV7-3 to TRBJ2-2; D remains ambiguous. This CDR3 spans 12 amino acids. Germline CDR1 reads SGHTA; CDR2 reads FQGTGA. V was trimmed by 6 bases and J by 4 bases, leaving 6 bases between them. This CDR3 is CASSSTTGELFF. The DNA for the CDR3 is TGTGCCAGCAGTTCCACCACCGGGGAGCTGTTTTTT.

The genes are TRBV7-9 and TRBJ2-7, with 10 nucleotides matching TRBD2. Trimming took 4 bases from V and 7 from J; bases not matched to a gene: 13. This CDR3 spans 16 amino acids. Germline CDR1 reads SEHNR; CDR2 reads FQNEAQ (reference sequence). The DNA of the CDR3 is TGTGCCAGCAGCTCCAGCGGGAGGGCCTCTGGGGGTGAGCAGTACTTC. Amino acids: CASSSSGRASGGEQYF. The entire variable domain, with the rest obtained from reference TRBV7-9 and TRBJ2-7, is as follows: DTGVSQNPRHKITKRGQNVTFRCDPISEHNRLYWYRQTLGQGPEFLTYFQNEAQLEKSRLLSDRFSAERPKGSFSTLEIQRTEQGDSAMYLCASSSSGRASGGEQYFGPGTRLTVT.